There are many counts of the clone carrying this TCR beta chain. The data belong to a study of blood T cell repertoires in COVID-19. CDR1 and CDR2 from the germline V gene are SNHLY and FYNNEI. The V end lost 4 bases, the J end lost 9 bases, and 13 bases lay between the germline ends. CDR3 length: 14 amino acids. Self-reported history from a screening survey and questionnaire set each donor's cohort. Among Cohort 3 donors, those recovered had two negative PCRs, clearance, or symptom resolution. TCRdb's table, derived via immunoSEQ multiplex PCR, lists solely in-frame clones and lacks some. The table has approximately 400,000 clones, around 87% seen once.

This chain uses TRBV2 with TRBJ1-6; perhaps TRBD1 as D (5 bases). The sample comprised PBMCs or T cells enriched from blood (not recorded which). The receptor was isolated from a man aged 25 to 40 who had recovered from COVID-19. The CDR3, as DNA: TGTGCCAGCAGTGTCGTAGGGGTCAGTTCACCCCTCCACTTT. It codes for CASSVVGVSSPLHF. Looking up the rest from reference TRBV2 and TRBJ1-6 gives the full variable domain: EPEVTQTPSHQVTQMGQEVILRCVPISNHLYFYWYRQILGQKVEFLVSFYNNEISEKSEIFDDQFSVERPDGSNFTLKIRSTKLEDSAMYFCASSVVGVSSPLHFGNGTRLTVT.